This TCR beta chain emerged from a study of cytomegalovirus exposure and HLA in healthy donors. Whole-study results and caveats: No immune exposure information besides CMV serostatus was available.

Trimming removed 4 bases at V and 5 bases at J, with 8 bases between. The CDR3 totals 12 residues. Germline loops: CDR1 SGHTA, CDR2 FQGNSA. On this clone itself: Its antigen is not identified. This same CDR3 is encoded by further DNA sequences in the sample.

The PCR ran on 60 Vbeta and 13 Jbeta primers. Clones were sequenced by immunoSEQ multiplex PCR, and TCRdb holds only the in-frame ones, with some missing. There are around 120,000 clones in the sample; roughly 80% occur only once, and around 5.2% lies in the top ten. The sequence derives from a man in his fifties in good health and CMV-seropositive. This chain joins TRBV7-2 and TRBJ2-5; D call uncertain. The sample consisted of PBMCs. The CDR3 here is CASSSSRETQYF. Here the CDR3 DNA reads TGTGCCAGCAGCTCTTCACGGGAGACCCAGTACTTC.